The 21 T cell receptor beta chains below all came from one sample that was sequenced in a study of cytomegalovirus exposure and HLA in healthy donors. The PCR ran on 60 Vbeta and 13 Jbeta primers. Clones were read by immunoSEQ multiplex PCR, and TCRdb kept only the in-frame ones, dropping some. Here the sample spans more than 150,000 clones, about 90% being singletons. The sample taken for sequencing was PBMCs. The source is a girl in the first two years of life in good health and CMV-seronegative.

In DNA form, the CDR3 reads TGTGCCAGCCGTCTGGCGGGGGGAGCAGATACGCAGTATTTT. This sequence encodes CASRLAGGADTQYF. V and J are TRBV2 and TRBJ2-3, with 8 nucleotides matching TRBD2. Germline CDR1 reads SNHLY; CDR2 reads FYNNEI. The CDR3 is made up of 14 amino acids. Trimming took 8 bases from V and 4 from J; bases not matched to a gene: 8.

This sequence joins TRBV11-2 and TRBJ2-3; TRBD1 might be the D (5 bases). Germline-derived CDR1 and CDR2 are SGHAT and FQNNGV. The CDR3 consists of 13 residues. V lost 8 bases to trimming and J lost 12 bases, with 21 bases between them. CDR3 loop: CASEGVAASFQYF. CDR3 sequence (DNA): TGTGCCAGCGAAGGGGTGGCAGCGTCTTTCCAGTATTTT.

This clone was seen only once. The chain's CDR3 is CASTGTSGNYEQYF. DNA for the CDR3: TGTGCCAGCACCGGGACTAGCGGGAATTACGAGCAGTACTTC. V usage is TRBV2 and J usage is TRBJ2-7, with 13 bases fitting TRBD2. The CDR3 contains 14 residues. V was pared by 7 bases and J by 4 bases, with 4 bases of the junction left unmatched. Per germline, CDR1 SNHLY and CDR2 FYNNEI.

The CDR3 DNA reads as TGTGCCAGCAGTCATGGACAGGGTGGCTTTAAAGATGGCTACACCTTC. This codes for CASSHGQGGFKDGYTF. The chain is built from TRBV11-3 and TRBJ1-2; 8 positions match TRBD1. Germline V gene data show CDR1 as SGHNT and CDR2 as YENEEA. This CDR3 has 16 residues. V gave up 6 bases and J gave up 6 bases; unmatched junction bases: 15.

The chain links TRBV2 to TRBJ1-2; D may be TRBD1 (6 bases). Trimming took off 5 bases at V and 5 bases at J, with 12 bases between the two ends. This CDR3 has 13 amino acids. Germline V CDR1 and CDR2: SNHLY, FYNNEI. The CDR3 loop is CASSREGEYGYTF. The DNA for the CDR3 is TGTGCCAGCAGTCGTGAGGGGGAGTATGGCTACACCTTC.

The chain has TRBV5-4 and TRBJ2-1; 10 positions match TRBD2. The CDR3 length is 18 residues. Germline lookup yields CDR1 SGHNT and CDR2 YYREEE (reference sequence). Unmatched junction bases numbered 12, after V lost 1 base and J lost 5 bases. DNA of the CDR3: TGTGCCAGCAGCTTGTCTTGGCCCGGACTAGCGGATAACAATGAGCAGTTCTTC. Protein product: CASSLSWPGLADNNEQFF.

The chain uses TRBV10-3 and TRBJ2-3; maybe TRBD2 (6 bases). CDR1 is ENHRY and CDR2 is SYGVKD in the germline V gene. The CDR3 runs 14 residues. Trimming shortened V by 10 bases and J by 2 bases, and 16 bases separated the two germline ends. The CDR3, as DNA: TGTGCCACCGTTTATGGGGGGAACACAGATACGCAGTATTTT. This translates into CATVYGGNTDTQYF.

This chain uses TRBV25-1 with TRBJ1-1; D unresolved. The V end was cut by 1 base, the J end by 1 base, with 7 bases between. Germline values: CDR1 MGHDK, CDR2 SYGVNS. The CDR3 covers 14 residues. The CDR3 loop is CASSELQANTEAFF. Written as DNA, the CDR3 is TGTGCCAGCAGTGAATTGCAGGCGAACACTGAAGCTTTCTTT.

The chain links TRBV19 to TRBJ2-7; D is possibly TRBD2 (6 bases). Between the trimmed V and J ends, which lost 3 bases and 4 bases, there was a span of 10 bases. Germline V gives CDR1 LNHDA, CDR2 SQIVND (reference sequence). CDR3 length: 13 residues. This chain's CDR3 is CASSIGGGYEQYF. Here the CDR3 DNA reads TGTGCCAGTAGTATCGGGGGAGGATACGAGCAGTACTTC.

There are a few counts of this clone. The V call is TRBV7-2, the J call TRBJ2-1, with D possibly matching TRBD1 (6 bases). CDR1 SGHTA and CDR2 FQGNSA come from the germline V gene. The CDR3 contains 19 residues. V was trimmed by 5 bases and J by 4 bases, leaving 27 bases between them. DNA of the CDR3: TGTGCCAGCAGCCTCAGGGGACACGCCATTGGGATGAGATACAATGAGCAGTTCTTC. The encoded protein is CASSLRGHAIGMRYNEQFF.

The rearrangement uses TRBV29-1 and TRBJ2-5; 9 bases fit TRBD1. Per germline, CDR1 SQVTM and CDR2 ANQGSEA. The CDR3 consists of 15 residues. Germline trimming cut 8 bases from V and 5 bases from J; bases unmatched to any gene: 15. The CDR3: CSLWGGQGRGETQYF. CDR3 coding DNA: TGCAGCCTCTGGGGGGGACAGGGCAGAGGGGAGACCCAGTACTTC.

The chain carries TRBV5-1 and TRBJ1-3; TRBD1 aligns across 8 bases. CDR3 length equals 15 residues. Trimming removed 0 bases from V and 4 bases from J; junction bases left unmatched: 3. Germline lookup yields CDR1 SGHRS and CDR2 YFSETQ. In DNA, the CDR3 is TGCGCCAGCAGCTTGGCTTCAGGGGGCGGAAACACCATATATTTT. Protein: CASSLASGGGNTIYF.

The rearrangement links TRBV6-6 to TRBJ1-1; TRBD1 matches at 7 bases. V lost 6 bases to trimming and J lost 5 bases; unmatched junction nucleotides: 6. Germline V lookup: CDR1 MNHNY, CDR2 SVGAGI (reference sequence). The CDR3 contains 13 residues. The CDR3 nucleotides are TGTGCCAGCAGCGAAGAACAGGGGACTGAAGCTTTCTTT. Translating gives CASSEEQGTEAFF.

The chain has TRBV27 and TRBJ1-1; a weak D match, TRBD1 (6 bases). From germline, CDR1 is MNHEY and CDR2 SMNVEV (reference sequence). The germline V and J ends were trimmed by 6 bases and 0 bases, with 20 bases remaining between them. The CDR3 has 17 amino acids. CDR3 protein: CASREDNRVTMNTEAFF. The DNA of the CDR3 is TGTGCCAGCAGGGAAGACAACAGGGTGACCATGAACACTGAAGCTTTCTTT.

This CDR3 is CASSPRQGRNTEAFF. The CDR3 DNA follows: TGTGCCAGCTCACCACGACAGGGTAGGAACACTGAAGCTTTCTTT. The genes are TRBV18 and TRBJ1-1; 7 bases map to TRBD1. With V trimmed by 1 base and J by 1 base, 3 bases remained unmatched. There are 15 residues in the CDR3. Per the germline V gene, CDR1 is KGHSH and CDR2 is LQKENI.

J is TRBJ2-1 and V is TRBV11-2; 10 bases are a match to TRBD2. Germline V lookup: CDR1 SGHAT, CDR2 FQNNGV. The junction had 10 bases not matched to a gene; V was cut back by 5 bases and J by 6 bases. The CDR3 contains 16 residues. CDR3 DNA sequence: TGTGCCAGCAGCCACCTAGGAGCGGGAGGGGGCAATGAGCAGTTCTTC. The encoded protein is CASSHLGAGGGNEQFF.

V and J are TRBV2 and TRBJ2-5, with 7 bases that match TRBD1. This CDR3 is built from 16 residues. Per the germline V gene, CDR1 is SNHLY and CDR2 is FYNNEI. V trimming: 2 bases; J trimming: 4 bases; junction bases outside the gene matches: 10. The CDR3 region is CASSERGQGSGETQYF. CDR3 bases: TGTGCCAGCAGTGAAAGGGGGCAGGGGAGCGGAGAGACCCAGTACTTC.

The chain links TRBV7-9 to TRBJ2-5; 14 bases agree with TRBD2. After removal of 6 bases from V and 5 bases from J, the junction contained 8 bases not matched to a gene. CDR1 SEHNR and CDR2 FQNEAQ come from the germline V gene (reference sequence). This CDR3 is built from 16 residues. CDR3 residues: CASRPGTSGGGETQYF. The CDR3 nucleotides read TGTGCCAGCAGACCCGGGACTAGCGGGGGTGGTGAGACCCAGTACTTC.

Regarding this clone: One end of the junction varies from germline; a read error may be responsible. This chain joins TRBV7-8 and TRBJ2-3; TRBD2 matches 8 bases. Per germline, CDR1 SGHVS and CDR2 FQNEAQ. The CDR3 sequence is 15 residues long. In nucleotides, the CDR3 is TGTGCCAGCAGGACTTCACGGGGGGGCACTGATACGCAGTATTTT. Encoded protein: CASRTSRGGTDTQYF.

V gene TRBV19 combines with J gene TRBJ2-7; TRBD1 matches at 7 bases. The germline CDR1 and CDR2 sequences are LNHDA and SQIVND (reference sequence). This CDR3 is 12 amino acids long. Germline trimming cut 6 bases from V and 5 bases from J; bases unmatched to any gene: 4. CDR3 loop: CASRDRLNEQYF. In nucleotides, the CDR3 is TGTGCCAGTAGGGACAGGTTGAACGAGCAGTACTTC.

The CDR3, as DNA: TGTGCCAGCAGCGCCCCGACAGGCCGCACAGATACGCAGTATTTT. The encoded protein is CASSAPTGRTDTQYF. The rearrangement joins TRBV9 to TRBJ2-3, with a tentative D call TRBD1 (6 bases). CDR1 is SGDLS, CDR2 YYNGEE, per germline. V was trimmed by 3 bases and J by 1 base, leaving 12 bases between them. CDR3 length: 15 amino acids.